This is a list of T cell receptor beta chains from one sample in a study of post-analysis software for immune sequencing data. Each CDR3 protein is one row after TCRdb ran MiXCR on the PCR reads. Among hundreds of thousands of distinct CDR3 sequences, roughly 29% were seen once, and the ten largest hold around 0.6%. The sample was blood. These receptors were collected from a girl aged 10 to 17 with multiple sclerosis. Both conserved end residues are part of each CDR3. The D gene is left open where the match is weak. Not every row has a clone size; where given, it reads once, few, many or a size class.

clone size: NA
V gene: TRBV15
J gene: TRBJ2-5
D gene: NA
CDR3 DNA: TGTGCCACCAGCAGAGATACGCCCCCCAAGTACTTC
CDR3 protein: CATSRDTPPKYF

clone size: many
V gene: TRBV29-1
J gene: TRBJ2-5
D gene: TRBD1
CDR3 DNA: TGCAGCGGAGAAACCGGGACAGGGACGTTAAGAGAGACCCAGTACTTC
CDR3 protein: CSGETGTGTLRETQYF

clone size: few
V gene: TRBV10-1
J gene: TRBJ2-3
D gene: NA
CDR3 DNA: TGCGCCAGCAGTGAATTTAGATGGACAGATACGCAGTATTTT
CDR3 protein: CASSEFRWTDTQYF

clone size: NA
V gene: TRBV25-1
J gene: TRBJ1-1
D gene: NA
CDR3 DNA: TGTGCCAGCGGGGACATCGAAGCTTTCTTT
CDR3 protein: CASGDIEAFF

clone size: few
V gene: TRBV10-3
J gene: TRBJ2-7
D gene: TRBD1
CDR3 DNA: TGTGCCATCAGTGGTAGGGGACAGGGACGCTCCTACGAGCAGTACTTC
CDR3 protein: CAISGRGQGRSYEQYF

clone size: many
V gene: TRBV10-3
J gene: TRBJ2-3
D gene: NA
CDR3 DNA: TGTGCCACAAAGTTGCAGAGTAGCACAGATACGCAGTATTTT
CDR3 protein: CATKLQSSTDTQYF

clone size: NA
V gene: TRBV20-1
J gene: TRBJ2-7
D gene: NA
CDR3 DNA: TGCAGTGCTAGAGAGAAGCCATCAACCCTATCCTACGAGCAGTACTTC
CDR3 protein: CSAREKPSTLSYEQYF

clone size: NA
V gene: TRBV6-5
J gene: TRBJ2-1
D gene: NA
CDR3 DNA: TGTGCCAGCAGTATGAGGCAGCAACTCCCCCATGAGCAGTTCTTC
CDR3 protein: CASSMRQQLPHEQFF

clone size: many
V gene: TRBV12-3/TRBV12-4
J gene: TRBJ2-1
D gene: NA
CDR3 DNA: TGTGCCAGCAGTTTAGGGTGGCATGAGCAGTTCTTC
CDR3 protein: CASSLGWHEQFF

clone size: few
V gene: TRBV6-1
J gene: TRBJ1-2
D gene: NA
CDR3 DNA: TGTGCCAGCAGTGGAACCGGGAGCGTAGGCTACACCTTC
CDR3 protein: CASSGTGSVGYTF

clone size: NA
V gene: TRBV7-2
J gene: TRBJ2-5
D gene: NA
CDR3 DNA: TGTGCCAGCAGTTTCCATTTGGGGCAAGAGACCCAGTACTTC
CDR3 protein: CASSFHLGQETQYF

clone size: few
V gene: TRBV2
J gene: TRBJ2-1
D gene: NA
CDR3 DNA: TGTGCCAGCAGTGGTCAAAGCTCCTACAATGAGCAGTTCTTC
CDR3 protein: CASSGQSSYNEQFF

clone size: many
V gene: TRBV4-3
J gene: TRBJ2-4
D gene: NA
CDR3 DNA: TGCGCCAGCAGCCAACCCGAGGCCAAAAACATTCAGTACTTC
CDR3 protein: CASSQPEAKNIQYF

clone size: few
V gene: TRBV12-3/TRBV12-4
J gene: TRBJ1-2
D gene: NA
CDR3 DNA: TGTGCCAGCAGCCCTAGAGGCGAATATGGCTACACCTTC
CDR3 protein: CASSPRGEYGYTF

clone size: NA
V gene: TRBV7-9
J gene: TRBJ2-3
D gene: TRBD1
CDR3 DNA: TGTGCCAGCACCCCAGGGGGCCCCAGCACAGATACGCAGTATTTT
CDR3 protein: CASTPGGPSTDTQYF

clone size: few
V gene: TRBV20-1
J gene: TRBJ1-2
D gene: TRBD1
CDR3 DNA: TGCAGTGCTAGAGATGACAGGGGATCCCATGGCTACACCTTC
CDR3 protein: CSARDDRGSHGYTF

clone size: NA
V gene: TRBV7-2
J gene: TRBJ2-5
D gene: NA
CDR3 DNA: TGTGCCAGCAGCTTCGAGACGGGGAGGACCCAGTACTTC
CDR3 protein: CASSFETGRTQYF

clone size: NA
V gene: TRBV24-1
J gene: TRBJ2-5
D gene: TRBD1
CDR3 DNA: TGTGCCACCAGTGATATGACAGGGGATTACAATGAGCAGTACTTC
CDR3 protein: CATSDMTGDYNEQYF

clone size: NA
V gene: TRBV7-2
J gene: TRBJ2-7
D gene: NA
CDR3 DNA: TGTGCCAGCAGCCTAGGCCCCGGACGGGCAAACTACGAGCAGTACTTC
CDR3 protein: CASSLGPGRANYEQYF

clone size: NA
V gene: TRBV6-6
J gene: TRBJ1-2
D gene: TRBD1
CDR3 DNA: TGTGCCAGCATCGTAGACGGGACAGGGGACGGCTACACCTTC
CDR3 protein: CASIVDGTGDGYTF

clone size: NA
V gene: TRBV2
J gene: TRBJ2-3
D gene: NA
CDR3 DNA: TGTGCCAGCATGGAGGGCCGTTCAGATACGCAGTATTTT
CDR3 protein: CASMEGRSDTQYF

clone size: NA
V gene: TRBV29-1
J gene: TRBJ2-2
D gene: NA
CDR3 DNA: TGCAGCGTTGAAGACCGAACCGGGGAGCTGTTTTTT
CDR3 protein: CSVEDRTGELFF

clone size: many
V gene: TRBV15
J gene: TRBJ2-1
D gene: TRBD1
CDR3 DNA: TGTGCCACCAGCATACAGGGGAATGAGCAGTTCTTC
CDR3 protein: CATSIQGNEQFF

clone size: few
V gene: TRBV28
J gene: TRBJ2-7
D gene: TRBD1
CDR3 DNA: TGTGCCAGCAGTATACAGGGGGCGGCTTACGAGCAGTACTTC
CDR3 protein: CASSIQGAAYEQYF

clone size: many
V gene: TRBV4-3
J gene: TRBJ2-7
D gene: TRBD2
CDR3 DNA: TGCGCCAGCAGCCAAGACGTGAGCGGGATCTCCTACGAGCAGTACTTC
CDR3 protein: CASSQDVSGISYEQYF

clone size: NA
V gene: TRBV20-1
J gene: TRBJ2-1
D gene: TRBD2
CDR3 DNA: TGCAGTGCTACACAGCCCGGGAAGCGGGAGTACGGTGAGCAGTTCTTC
CDR3 protein: CSATQPGKREYGEQFF

clone size: NA
V gene: TRBV10-3
J gene: TRBJ2-5
D gene: NA
CDR3 DNA: TGTACCATCAGTGACTACAACCAAGAGACCCGGTACTTC
CDR3 protein: CTISDYNQETRYF

clone size: NA
V gene: TRBV12-3/TRBV12-4
J gene: TRBJ1-2
D gene: TRBD1
CDR3 DNA: TGTGCCAGCAGGCTCGGACAGGACTATGGCTACACCTTC
CDR3 protein: CASRLGQDYGYTF

clone size: NA
V gene: TRBV20-1
J gene: TRBJ2-2
D gene: TRBD2
CDR3 DNA: TGCAGTGCTAGGGATGATCCGGGACTAGACAACACCGGGGAGCTGTTTTTT
CDR3 protein: CSARDDPGLDNTGELFF

clone size: NA
V gene: TRBV28
J gene: TRBJ2-3
D gene: NA
CDR3 DNA: TGTGCCAGCAGTTTTGTGGGACGGAGCACAGATACGCAGTATTTT
CDR3 protein: CASSFVGRSTDTQYF

clone size: few
V gene: TRBV6-5
J gene: TRBJ1-4
D gene: NA
CDR3 DNA: TGTGCCAGCAGTAGAGGAGGTTTAAATGAAAAACTGTTTTTT
CDR3 protein: CASSRGGLNEKLFF

clone size: few
V gene: TRBV18
J gene: TRBJ2-7
D gene: NA
CDR3 DNA: TGTGCCAGCTCACCTCTGGACAGCGAGAACTACGAGCAGTACTTC
CDR3 protein: CASSPLDSENYEQYF

clone size: NA
V gene: TRBV20-1
J gene: TRBJ2-7
D gene: NA
CDR3 DNA: TGCAGTGCCAACCCCCCCATTTTGGGGGCGGCGTACGAGCAGTACTTC
CDR3 protein: CSANPPILGAAYEQYF

clone size: NA
V gene: TRBV27
J gene: TRBJ1-2
D gene: NA
CDR3 DNA: TGTGCCAGCAGTGTGGGGACTGGTGGCTACACCTTC
CDR3 protein: CASSVGTGGYTF

clone size: few
V gene: TRBV12-3/TRBV12-4
J gene: TRBJ2-6
D gene: TRBD1
CDR3 DNA: TGTGCCAGCAGCCAGACAGGGCTCGGGGCCAACGTCCTGACTTTC
CDR3 protein: CASSQTGLGANVLTF

clone size: NA
V gene: TRBV19
J gene: TRBJ2-2
D gene: NA
CDR3 DNA: TGTGCCAGTCAGGGGGGAGACACCGGGGAGCTGTTTTTT
CDR3 protein: CASQGGDTGELFF

clone size: NA
V gene: TRBV6-2/TRBV6-3
J gene: TRBJ1-2
D gene: NA
CDR3 DNA: TGTGCCAGCACCCCGGACGCTGACAACTATGGCTACACCTTC
CDR3 protein: CASTPDADNYGYTF

clone size: NA
V gene: TRBV5-1
J gene: TRBJ2-3
D gene: TRBD1
CDR3 DNA: TGCGCCAGCAGCTCGTGGACAGGGTGGGATACGCAGTATTTT
CDR3 protein: CASSSWTGWDTQYF

clone size: NA
V gene: TRBV20-1
J gene: TRBJ2-3
D gene: TRBD2
CDR3 DNA: TGCAGTGCTAGAGGGGATCGGAGCGGGAGTATCCATACGCAGTATTTT
CDR3 protein: CSARGDRSGSIHTQYF

clone size: NA
V gene: TRBV2
J gene: TRBJ2-7
D gene: NA
CDR3 DNA: TGTGCCAGCAGTGATGTGACGCAGTCATCCTCCTACGAGCAGTACTTC
CDR3 protein: CASSDVTQSSSYEQYF

clone size: many
V gene: TRBV29-1
J gene: TRBJ2-1
D gene: TRBD1
CDR3 DNA: TGCAGCGGACGGGACAGGACGACTTTGGTCTACAATGAGCAGTTCTTC
CDR3 protein: CSGRDRTTLVYNEQFF

clone size: NA
V gene: TRBV5-1
J gene: TRBJ2-3
D gene: TRBD2
CDR3 DNA: TGCGCCAGCAGCTACAACAGCGGGGGGGCAACAGATACGCAGTATTTT
CDR3 protein: CASSYNSGGATDTQYF

clone size: NA
V gene: TRBV11-2
J gene: TRBJ1-1
D gene: TRBD1
CDR3 DNA: TGTGCCAGCAGCTTTGACAGGGTCATGAACACTGAAGCTTTCTTT
CDR3 protein: CASSFDRVMNTEAFF

clone size: NA
V gene: TRBV6-4
J gene: TRBJ2-2
D gene: NA
CDR3 DNA: TGTGCCAGCAGTGTATCAGCGGGGAACACCGGGGAGCTGTTTTTT
CDR3 protein: CASSVSAGNTGELFF

clone size: NA
V gene: TRBV20-1
J gene: TRBJ1-2
D gene: NA
CDR3 DNA: TGCAGTGCTAGACGACAGCGAGCTTCCTATGGCTACACCTTC
CDR3 protein: CSARRQRASYGYTF

clone size: NA
V gene: TRBV6-5
J gene: TRBJ2-2
D gene: TRBD1
CDR3 DNA: TGTGCCAACAGTGGACAGGGAGGCACCGGGGAGCTGTTTTTT
CDR3 protein: CANSGQGGTGELFF

clone size: NA
V gene: TRBV3-1
J gene: TRBJ1-6
D gene: NA
CDR3 DNA: TGTGCCAGCAGCCCTTCACTGAATAATTCACCCCTCCACTTT
CDR3 protein: CASSPSLNNSPLHF

clone size: few
V gene: TRBV20-1
J gene: TRBJ1-2
D gene: NA
CDR3 DNA: TGCAGTGTCAGGTGGGGGATTGAGGGCTACACCTTC
CDR3 protein: CSVRWGIEGYTF

clone size: few
V gene: TRBV24-1
J gene: TRBJ1-5
D gene: TRBD1
CDR3 DNA: TGTGCCACCAGTACAGGGGGCGAGCAGCCCCAGCATTTT
CDR3 protein: CATSTGGEQPQHF

clone size: NA
V gene: TRBV5-5
J gene: TRBJ1-5
D gene: TRBD1
CDR3 DNA: TGTGCCAGCAGCTCGGACAGGGGGTATCAGCCCCAGCATTTT
CDR3 protein: CASSSDRGYQPQHF

clone size: once
V gene: TRBV4-3
J gene: TRBJ1-1
D gene: NA
CDR3 DNA: TGCGCCAGCAGCCAAGATTGGCGGGGAGGCCCTGAAGCTTTCTTT
CDR3 protein: CASSQDWRGGPEAFF

clone size: NA
V gene: TRBV7-9
J gene: TRBJ2-1
D gene: TRBD2
CDR3 DNA: TGTGCCAGCACCGACGGACTAGCGGGAGGGGCTGGGCAGTTCTTC
CDR3 protein: CASTDGLAGGAGQFF

clone size: many
V gene: TRBV7-2
J gene: TRBJ2-7
D gene: TRBD1
CDR3 DNA: TGTGCCAGCAGCCCCGAGGGGGCCTCCTACGAGCAGTACTTC
CDR3 protein: CASSPEGASYEQYF

clone size: few
V gene: TRBV7-7
J gene: TRBJ2-1
D gene: NA
CDR3 DNA: TGTGCCAGCAGCTCCTCTAGCGTACGCTCCTACAATGAGCAGTTCTTC
CDR3 protein: CASSSSSVRSYNEQFF

clone size: NA
V gene: TRBV29-1
J gene: TRBJ1-2
D gene: NA
CDR3 DNA: TGCAGCGCCCCGACCGATGGGGGTAACTATGGCTACACCTTC
CDR3 protein: CSAPTDGGNYGYTF